This T cell receptor beta chain appears in the sequencing data of a study of chemoradiotherapy in HPV16-positive cancers. General study points: In HPV16-positive patients, HPV-responsive T-cell expansion tracked better recurrence-free survival.

As regards this clone: Its antigen is currently unknown.

The method was immunoSEQ multiplex PCR; TCRdb's version includes in-frame clones alone and lacks a portion of them. The sample carries some 5,000 clones, about 89% recorded once. The germline V gene has CDR1 WNHNN and CDR2 SYGVQD (reference sequence). CDR3 length equals 15 residues. V was trimmed by 8 bases and J by 1 base, leaving 15 bases between them. Over chemoradiotherapy, repertoires were sampled more than once. Sequenced here: blood, sampled from a patient who underwent chemoradiotherapy. The origin of this receptor is a human donor with HPV-associated anogenital cancer. V and J are TRBV10-1 and TRBJ1-3, with D possibly matching TRBD1 (5 bases). The CDR3 sequence: CASPRGGYSGNTIYF. The CDR3 DNA reads as TGCGCCAGCCCCCGGGGGGGGTATTCTGGAAACACCATATATTTT.